This record covers a single T cell receptor beta chain. The antigen this receptor binds is unknown. No much larger clone is present one base from it, and per-base qualities are unavailable. This sample is part of a study of cytomegalovirus exposure and HLA in healthy donors (dated by TCRdb to between 2016 and 2019). Turning to the overall study: An earlier analysis of roughly 500 of the donors reported approximately 270 Gb of sequence data and around 120 million unique TCR beta sequences from some 180 million T cells. An early release that covered some 630 HLA-typed donors contained approximately 300 gigabases of sequencing data and roughly 84 million unique TCR sequences. Of the roughly 390 genotyped donors, approximately 83% fell in the genetic ancestry cluster associated with self-reported Caucasian donors. The study aimed to test whether cataloging public T cell receptors could reveal signatures of past pathogen exposure. The study used immunosequencing to profile the T cell repertoires of approximately 650 subjects and linked those repertoires to cytomegalovirus serostatus. Besides the first cohort of more than 650 subjects, a separate validation cohort made up of over a hundred different subjects was used. To predict cytomegalovirus infection status, the study brought together high-throughput TCR immunosequencing, statistical association of individual TCRs with disease status, and machine learning. A later analysis re-analyzed previously published TCR beta repertoires from 650 to 800 donors and added high-resolution HLA genotyping to study TCR occurrence patterns. The later analysis used no new phenotypic data to find candidate immune exposures, relying instead on TCR beta sequences and their occurrence across donors. An earlier analysis of several hundred of the donors applied high-throughput TCR beta sequencing to assess whether each TCR beta V gene segment acted as functional or pseudogenic. Donor age, sex, ethnicity and CMV serostatus were collected together with the repertoire data. In a later genetic analysis, genome-wide SNP genotypes for about 65% of the roughly 670 donors were used, and that subset was treated as a discovery cohort. Every repertoire in the discovery cohort had been generated on one and the same sequencing platform. HLA typing included class I and class II loci at four-digit resolution. The number of typed donors differed by locus: about 629-630 for A, B, C, DRB1 and DQB1; some 500 for DQA1; fewer than 610 for DPA1; and some 430 for DPB1. Roughly five DR-DQ haplotypes were handled as single units for association and clustering because linkage in the cohort was strong. Across 300 to 400 genotyped donors of the cohort, an average of approximately 200,000 unique TCR beta nucleotide sequences per donor were sequenced, and approximately 19% of those sequences were non-productive.

From the cysteine through the phenylalanine, the CDR3 covers 15 amino acids. The read is trimmed to its CDR3 DNA, 45 bases read in frame from base 1. Deletion took 1 base off V and 2 bases off J, with a span of 11 bases between the germline ends. For CDR1 and CDR2, the germline V gene lists SGHAT and FQNNGV. The cohort comprised around 700 healthy bone marrow donors. At the time of sampling, every cohort member was nominally healthy, though immune exposures that went unrecorded were likely present. The donor tested CMV seropositive, placing the donor among the 250 to 350 seropositive members of the cohort. Every donor gave a peripheral blood sample, and the peripheral blood mononuclear cells from that sample were used for TCR beta sequencing. Genomic DNA was extracted from the blood cell samples with the Qiagen DNeasy Blood Extraction Kit. The library was built by means of the immunoSEQ multiplex PCR assay. For the multiplex PCR, a mixture combining 60 forward primers for TCR Vbeta segments and 13 reverse primers for TCR Jbeta segments was used. A multiplex PCR assay on genomic DNA amplified the CDR3 region of rearranged TCR beta genes. On the Illumina HiSeq System, the amplified TCR beta libraries were sequenced as 87-base-pair reads. The study's processing was this. A later analysis tallied tens of millions of unique TCR beta chains across the 666 repertoires, and some 10 million of those chains were shared by two or more donors. Raw reads were error-corrected and collapsed into unique sequences by a nearest-neighbor algorithm in which closely related sequences were merged to remove PCR and sequencing errors. CDR3 sequences were aligned to IMGT reference sequences to assign V, D and J gene segments. For a sequence to be retained, at least a six-nucleotide match to both a V gene segment and a J gene segment was required. A rearrangement was called productive if the CDR3 had no stop codons and remained in frame with V and J, and every other rearrangement was called non-productive. Following IMGT convention, CDR3 was defined as the stretch from the second conserved V-encoded cysteine to the conserved J-encoded phenylalanine. The earlier analysis of a few hundred of the donors excluded sequences that lacked an unambiguous match to a single V gene segment. In an earlier analysis of 587 of the donors, V segments were called functional above 56.7% productive rearrangements and were called segregating when the between-donor standard deviation exceeded 5%. A statistical classification framework was developed to diagnose cytomegalovirus status using the catalog of TCR beta chain sequences. In a later analysis, TCR nucleotide sequences were compared against IMGT/GENE-DB human TR gene sequences so that V and J genes could be assigned. In a later analysis, CDR3 sequences and most-parsimonious VDJ recombination scenarios were assigned using the TCRdist pipeline. In a later analysis, each TCR beta chain was defined by its CDR3 amino acid sequence together with its V-gene family, and reads without a unique V-gene family were excluded. As a way to deal with suspected cross-contamination and a sequencing artifact, a later analysis dropped approximately 570 nucleotide sequences that were highly shared and had low generation probability. For each public chain, a later analysis derived a clonal expansion index from normalized ranks of inferred template counts within each repertoire. In a later analysis, generation probabilities were computed using a VDJ recombination model fitted to out-of-frame rearrangements, and the results were checked against IGoR. Hypergeometric tests were used in a later analysis to score TCR-TCR, TCR-HLA and TCR-CMV co-occurrence, with a repertoire-size bias correction applied to the TCR pairs. False discovery rates were estimated in a later analysis by permuting HLA or CMV assignments 20 times. In a later analysis, co-occurring TCRs were grouped using DBSCAN, with TCRdist sequence similarity added in when clustering inside HLA-allele-positive subsets. Repertoires with fewer than 30,000 or more than 120,000 public chains, plus five repertoires with anomalous nucleotide sharing, were excluded from co-occurrence clustering. Entries here come from immuneACCESS through TCRdb and include only in-frame sequences with V and J called. Some clones fail to appear in such tables; in the studies checked, an unresolved V gene covers under half of the shortfall, and the cause of the remainder is unknown. Clone size and the V and J calls come from that table; the DNA yielded D and trimming. The sample profile shows approximately 110,000 clones; 77% of them were found once. About 13% of the sample belongs to the ten largest clones.

What the study reported, not specific to this receptor: A later genetic analysis reported fewer N-insertions in productive TCRs among donors in an Asian-associated ancestry cluster than the roughly 700-donor mean. The only immune exposure information available for the cohort was CMV serostatus. In vitro tests confirmed that three of the cytomegalovirus-associated TCR beta chains recognize cytomegalovirus antigens. In a later analysis, TCR association rates were found to vary across HLA loci, with the most associated TCRs seen for DRB1 alleles and the fewest for HLA-C alleles. The authors suggested that the approach could potentially be generalized to other disease states and immunological phenotypes. Sequencing depth was assumed to be roughly uniform across donors in the presence/absence analyses, though that assumption may not hold. Approximately 18 rarely observed V segments, including chromosome 9 orphons, were excluded from the earlier analysis of about 500 of the donors because counts were too low. Across donors, most TCR sequences were observed very rarely, whereas some public TCRs were present in many individuals. A further reported finding was that TCR beta sequences accurately predicted the HLA-A and HLA-B alleles for most subjects in the first cohort. In a later analysis, over 15,000 TCR beta sequences were associated with specific HLA alleles at a false discovery rate of 0.05. A total of fewer than 200 TCR beta chains were listed by the study as associated with cytomegalovirus. A cluster of highly shared sequence variants was judged likely to represent a technical artifact of the sequencing pipeline. The classifier was reported to diagnose cytomegalovirus status with high specificity and sensitivity in both the original cohort and the validation cohort. A later analysis found that most CMV-associated TCR beta chains appeared HLA-restricted, with HLA associations seemingly driven largely by CMV exposure. In a later genetic analysis, a missense DCLRE1C variant was associated with V-gene and J-gene trimming of TCR beta chains, and the association was replicated in an independent cohort. Linkage disequilibrium might explain the correlated functional status among segregating V segments, but an unknown experimental factor could not be ruled out. In a later analysis, HLA-associated TCR beta chains were found to be more clonally expanded and to have lower generation probabilities than equally common non-associated chains. An earlier analysis of 450 to 750 of the donors showed that most TCR beta V segments appeared in productive rearrangements either about 87% or about 30% of the time, which broadly matched IMGT annotations. Assigning TCR associations to individual alleles was difficult when HLA alleles, especially DR and DQ, strongly co-occurred. This cohort had only TCR beta chains sequenced, and the lack of alpha or paired-chain data limited which features could be detected. Because HLA typing was missing for some donors at each locus, association tests included only the typed subset. Because the 87-base-pair reads could not distinguish some IMGT-functional V segments, including TRBV6-2 and TRBV6-3, those segments were excluded. Several of the top co-occurrence clusters appeared to be linked to parvovirus B19, influenza, CMV and Epstein-Barr virus, according to a later analysis.

The receptor was isolated from a woman aged 40 to 50 in good health and CMV-seropositive. The chain couples TRBV11-2 to TRBJ2-5; the D gene is possibly TRBD1, with 6 bases matching. Sequences were obtained from PBMCs. CDR3 loop: CASSLVAGAQETQYF. Read as DNA, the sequence is TGTGCCAGCAGCTTAGTGGCAGGGGCTCAAGAGACCCAGTACTTC.